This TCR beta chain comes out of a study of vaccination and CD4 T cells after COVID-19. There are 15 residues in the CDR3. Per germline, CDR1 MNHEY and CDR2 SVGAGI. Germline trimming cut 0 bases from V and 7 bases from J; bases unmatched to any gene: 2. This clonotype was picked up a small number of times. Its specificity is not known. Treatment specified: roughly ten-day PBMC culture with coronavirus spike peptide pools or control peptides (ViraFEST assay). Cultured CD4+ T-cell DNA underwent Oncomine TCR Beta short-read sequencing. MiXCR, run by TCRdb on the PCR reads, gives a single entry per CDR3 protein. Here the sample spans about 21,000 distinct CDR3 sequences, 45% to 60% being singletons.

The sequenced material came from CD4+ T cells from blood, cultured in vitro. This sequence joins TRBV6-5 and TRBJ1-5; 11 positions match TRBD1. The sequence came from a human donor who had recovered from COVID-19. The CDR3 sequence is CASSYSGDRGQPQHF. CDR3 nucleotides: TGTGCCAGCAGTTACTCGGGGGACAGGGGGCAGCCCCAGCATTTT.